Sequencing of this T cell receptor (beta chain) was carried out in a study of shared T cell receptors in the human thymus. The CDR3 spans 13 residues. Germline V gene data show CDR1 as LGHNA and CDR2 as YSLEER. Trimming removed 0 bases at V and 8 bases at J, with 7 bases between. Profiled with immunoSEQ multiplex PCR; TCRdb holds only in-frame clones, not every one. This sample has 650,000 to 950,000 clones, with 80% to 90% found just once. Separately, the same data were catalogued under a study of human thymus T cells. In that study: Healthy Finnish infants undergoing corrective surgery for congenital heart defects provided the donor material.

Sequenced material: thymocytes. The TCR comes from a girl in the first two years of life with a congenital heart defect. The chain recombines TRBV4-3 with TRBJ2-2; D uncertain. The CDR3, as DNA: TGCGCCAGCAGCCAAGAAGTGCTAGGGGAGCTGTTTTTT. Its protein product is CASSQEVLGELFF.